This T cell receptor beta chain was observed in a study of blood T cell repertoires in COVID-19. Study summary: Acute-phase and convalescent COVID-19 samples originated in the United States, Italy and Spain. PBMCs, B-cell-depleted T cells, or T cells provided the cDNA or gDNA that made up the material.

Authors' analysis steps: Estimation of nucleated cell counts was performed using reference gene primer amplification. The table came from immunoSEQ multiplex PCR; TCRdb's copy has only in-frame clones and leaves some out. V, J and clone size were drawn from that table, and D and trimming were deduced from the DNA. This sample has around 140,000 clones, with 84% found just once. Germline V gene lookup returns CDR1 SGHDT and CDR2 YYEEEE. J lost 0 bases, V lost 0 bases, and 3 bases had no gene match. The CDR3 has 16 residues. Seattle's cohort entered during active infection and was followed longitudinally.

Sequenced: peripheral blood. The TCR sequence derives from a man younger than 45 with COVID-19, enrolled during active disease. This chain uses TRBV5-6 with TRBJ2-1; TRBD2 matches 7 bases. The CDR3 protein is CASSLDRGSSYNEQFF. The CDR3 bases are TGTGCCAGCAGCTTGGATCGCGGGAGCTCCTACAATGAGCAGTTCTTC.